This T cell receptor (beta chain) was sequenced for a study of blood T cell repertoires in COVID-19. Overall study: Samples came from the United States, Italy and Spain, spanning acute and convalescent COVID-19.

V lost 6 bases and J 5 bases, leaving 9 bases between the germline ends. CDR3 length equals 12 residues. The germline CDR1 and CDR2 sequences are MDHEN and SYDVKM. This clone showed up just a few times. As originally analysed: It was from reference gene primer amplification that nucleated cell counts were estimated. Measured with immunoSEQ multiplex PCR; TCRdb has only the in-frame clones, and not every one. V and J calls plus clone size are reproduced from that table; the DNA served to infer D and trimming. The repertoire holds some 250,000 clones, with roughly 80% as singletons. This clonotype originated in a woman at least 80 years old with acute or convalescent COVID-19. The sequenced sample consisted of peripheral blood. V gene TRBV28 combines with J gene TRBJ2-3, with D unclear. The DNA for the CDR3 is TGTGCCAGCAGCAGGTTTGTAGATACGCAGTATTTT. This sequence encodes CASSRFVDTQYF.